This entry lists 8 T cell receptor beta chains sequenced from one sample in a study of early T cells in non-severe SARS-CoV-2 infection. TCRdb reanalysed the 5' RACE reads using MiXCR and keeps one entry per CDR3 protein. The table has 55,000 to 75,000 distinct CDR3 sequences, under 13% seen once; the top ten hold 6.4%. Sequencing was done on a sample of whole blood. The receptor source for this set is an adult who was a healthcare worker with PCR-confirmed SARS-CoV-2 infection or an uninfected control (not recorded which).

This clonotype was counted a few times. The genes are TRBV9 and TRBJ1-6; possibly TRBD1 for D (5 bases). Germline lookup yields CDR1 SGDLS and CDR2 YYNGEE. With 5 bases removed from V and 2 bases from J, the gap between germline ends came to 17 bases. The CDR3 is 17 amino acids. This chain's CDR3 is CASSDGHGGTYNSPLHF. The CDR3 DNA is TGTGCCAGCAGTGACGGACACGGCGGGACCTATAATTCACCCCTCCACTTT.

This clonotype appeared many times. This chain links TRBV15 with TRBJ2-5, with unresolved D. Germline CDR1 and CDR2: LNHNV and YYDKDF (reference sequence). There are 14 residues in the CDR3. Trimming cost V 3 bases and J 2 bases, with 10 bases left between them. The CDR3 DNA sequence: TGTGCCACCAGCAGTCACCCGAATCAAGAGACCCAGTACTTC. Protein product: CATSSHPNQETQYF.

This clonotype was detected a few times. The rearrangement uses TRBV28 and TRBJ2-3; no firm D call. Germline CDR1 reads MDHEN; CDR2 reads SYDVKM. This CDR3 is built from 14 residues. V was shortened by 5 bases and J by 6 bases, with 15 bases between the two germline ends. Here the CDR3 reads CASSRRLSGDTQYF. The CDR3 DNA reads TGTGCCAGCAGTCGTCGGCTCTCGGGCGATACGCAGTATTTT.

The chain couples TRBV7-9 to TRBJ1-1; D gene ambiguous. Trimming took 5 bases from V and 1 from J, leaving 11 bases between them. The CDR3 is 14 amino acids. Germline CDR1 SEHNR, CDR2 FQNEAQ (reference sequence). The CDR3 loop is CASSGYGRNTEAFF. In DNA, the CDR3 is TGTGCCAGCAGCGGGTATGGACGGAACACTGAAGCTTTCTTT.

There are many counts of this clonotype. The chain combines TRBV5-5 with TRBJ2-1; TRBD2 matches 14 bases. The ends lost 4 bases at V and 6 bases at J; junction bases unmatched: 18. Germline CDR1 and CDR2: SGHKS and YYEKEE (reference sequence). This CDR3 spans 20 amino acids. The CDR3 region is CASSPTGLAGVPTLFNEQFF. CDR3 DNA sequence: TGTGCCAGCAGCCCTACGGGACTAGCGGGAGTCCCGACATTGTTCAATGAGCAGTTCTTC.

This clonotype showed up just a few times. The chain carries TRBV6-6 and TRBJ2-1; TRBD1 might be the D (5 bases). There are 14 residues in the CDR3. The V gene lost 6 bases and the J gene lost 6 bases, with 15 bases spanning the gap. Germline V gene data show CDR1 as MNHNY and CDR2 as SVGAGI (reference sequence). CDR3 sequence (DNA): TGTGCCAGCAGCCCTTCACAGGTTACCAATGAGCAGTTCTTC. This encodes CASSPSQVTNEQFF.

This clonotype was seen many times. V usage is TRBV2 and J usage is TRBJ2-1, with D perhaps assigned TRBD1 or TRBD2 (5 bases each). CDR1 is SNHLY, CDR2 FYNNEI, per germline. CDR3 size: 16 residues. Trimming shortened V by 6 bases and J by 2 bases, and 17 bases separated the two germline ends. The CDR3 region has the DNA TGTGCCAGCAGGGACGGGATAGGGGATCCCTACAATGAGCAGTTCTTC. Encoded protein: CASRDGIGDPYNEQFF.

This clonotype appeared a few times. The chain uses TRBV5-4 and TRBJ2-3, with D hard to call. V was shortened by 4 bases and J by 0 bases, with 12 bases between the two germline ends. CDR3 size: 15 residues. The germline CDR1 and CDR2 sequences are SGHNT and YYREEE (reference sequence). CDR3 loop: CASSLALSSTDTQYF. The CDR3 DNA is TGTGCCAGCAGCCTTGCCCTTTCTAGCACAGATACGCAGTATTTT.